The rows below give T cell receptor beta chains drawn from one sample of a study of blood T cell repertoires in COVID-19. Repertoires were generated with immunoSEQ multiplex PCR, while TCRdb's copy carries only in-frame clones and drops some. The profile covers around 120,000 clones, with around three quarters appearing a single time and around 4.1% taken by the ten largest. Specimen: peripheral blood. Receptors originate from a woman of 80 years or more with acute or convalescent COVID-19. The CDR3 runs from the conserved cysteine through the conserved F or W. The D gene is left open where the match is weak. Clone size is given for some rows only: seen once, a few or many times, or a class if the clone is expanded.

>-|TRBJ2-7|-|TRBV5-4
CASSFGQSYEQYF
TGTGCCAGCAGCTTCGGACAGTCCTACGAGCAGTACTTC
>-|TRBJ2-1|TRBD2|TRBV6-6
CASSPGGRVGNEQFF
TGTGCCAGCAGCCCCGGCGGGAGGGTTGGCAATGAGCAGTTCTTC
>once|TRBJ1-5|-|TRBV30
CAWSVAGPYSNQPQHF
TGTGCCTGGAGTGTGGCAGGGCCATATAGCAATCAGCCCCAGCATTTT
>-|TRBJ2-5|-|TRBV6-1
CASSTGQPQETQYF
TGTGCCAGCAGTACTGGACAGCCCCAAGAGACCCAGTACTTC
>-|TRBJ2-1|-|TRBV27
CASSSQGYNEQFF
TGTGCCAGCAGTTCTCAGGGGTACAATGAGCAGTTCTTC
>-|TRBJ1-5|-|TRBV19
CASSIVVGEGQPQHF
TGTGCCAGTAGTATAGTCGTCGGGGAAGGACAGCCCCAGCATTTT
>-|TRBJ1-2|-|TRBV18
CASSPPAGGDYGYTF
TGTGCCAGCTCACCACCGGCAGGAGGGGACTATGGCTACACCTTC
>-|TRBJ1-6|-|TRBV24-1
CATSDAGVLGSPLHF
TGTGCCACCAGTGATGCAGGGGTCTTAGGCTCACCCCTCCACTTT
>once|TRBJ1-5|-|TRBV30
CAWSPSRVRNSNQPQHF
TGTGCCTGGAGCCCCTCTCGGGTGAGAAATAGCAATCAGCCCCAGCATTTT
>-|TRBJ1-6|TRBD1|TRBV18
CASSILTGVRSPLHF
TGTGCCAGCTCAATATTAACAGGGGTTCGGTCACCCCTCCACTTT
>once|TRBJ2-7|-|TRBV20-1
CSASSNEQYF
TGCAGTGCTAGTTCCAACGAGCAGTACTTC
>many|TRBJ2-7|-|TRBV27
CASTPLLGLVLGEQYF
TGTGCCAGCACCCCCCTCTTGGGGCTAGTGTTGGGCGAGCAGTACTTC
>-|TRBJ2-1|-|TRBV19
CASSIDQAALGEQFF
TGTGCCAGTAGTATAGATCAGGCCGCCCTCGGTGAGCAGTTCTTC
>-|TRBJ2-1|-|TRBV9
CASSVVNNEQFF
TGTGCCAGCAGCGTAGTTAACAATGAGCAGTTCTTC
>few|TRBJ2-5|TRBD2|TRBV5-4
CASTRMTSGRAGETQYF
TGTGCCAGCACCCGGATGACTAGCGGGAGGGCCGGGGAGACCCAGTACTTC
>few|TRBJ2-4|TRBD2|TRBV7-9
CASSLTAGGPQNIQYF
TGTGCCAGCAGCCTTACAGCGGGAGGGCCCCAAAACATTCAGTACTTC
>-|TRBJ1-1|TRBD1|TRBV6-5
CASRQGVGTEAFF
TGTGCCAGCAGACAGGGGGTGGGCACTGAAGCTTTCTTT
>-|TRBJ1-1|-|TRBV7-9
CASSPQMNTEAFF
TGTGCCAGCAGTCCACAGATGAACACTGAAGCTTTCTTT
>-|TRBJ1-2|TRBD1|TRBV6-5
CASRGRDSSLYGYTF
TGTGCCAGCAGGGGAAGGGACAGCAGCCTCTATGGCTACACCTTC
>-|TRBJ2-1|-|TRBV7-2
CASSEGSSRNEQFF
TGTGCCAGCAGCGAAGGGTCTAGCCGCAATGAGCAGTTCTTC
>-|TRBJ1-2|-|TRBV28
CASSLYGGNGYTF
TGTGCCAGCAGTTTATATGGGGGCAATGGCTACACCTTC
>-|TRBJ2-1|-|TRBV2
CASIPTAYNEQFF
TGTGCCAGCATACCGACAGCCTACAATGAGCAGTTCTTC
>-|TRBJ2-1|-|TRBV7-2
CASSLERGSEQFF
TGTGCCAGCAGCTTAGAGCGTGGGAGTGAGCAGTTCTTC
>few|TRBJ2-5|TRBD2|TRBV6-1
CASSDWSGREETQYF
TGTGCCAGCAGTGATTGGAGCGGGAGAGAAGAGACCCAGTACTTC
>-|TRBJ1-2|TRBD1|TRBV4-1
CASSQGGGRGYTF
TGCGCCAGCAGCCAAGGAGGGGGCCGTGGCTACACCTTC
>few|TRBJ1-2|-|TRBV7-2
CASSLAPTRDNYGYTF
TGTGCCAGCAGCTTAGCCCCCACCCGGGATAACTATGGCTACACCTTC
>-|TRBJ1-1|-|TRBV27
CASSFQGMNTEAFF
TGTGCCAGCAGTTTTCAGGGCATGAACACTGAAGCTTTCTTT
>-|TRBJ1-5|-|TRBV6-2/TRBV6-3
CASSMGVGYSNQPQHF
TGTGCCAGCAGTATGGGAGTGGGATATAGCAATCAGCCCCAGCATTTT
>-|TRBJ1-1|-|TRBV29-1
CSVHLGVDTEAFF
TGCAGCGTCCACCTAGGGGTTGACACTGAAGCTTTCTTT
>-|TRBJ1-1|TRBD1|TRBV15
CATSRRDRNTEAFF
TGTGCCACCAGCAGAAGGGACAGGAACACTGAAGCTTTCTTT
>-|TRBJ1-2|-|TRBV18
CASSLQGREDGYTF
TGTGCCAGCTCGCTACAGGGTCGGGAAGATGGCTACACCTTC
>-|TRBJ1-2|TRBD1|TRBV12-5
CASGSGTGVGVYYGYTF
TGTGCTAGTGGTTCAGGGACAGGGGTAGGGGTCTACTATGGCTACACCTTC
>-|TRBJ1-5|-|TRBV27
CASSQILGGENQPQHF
TGTGCCAGCAGTCAAATCCTAGGGGGGGAGAATCAGCCCCAGCATTTT
>-|TRBJ2-6|-|TRBV28
CASTTTGVPSGANVLTF
TGTGCCAGCACTACCACCGGGGTTCCCTCTGGGGCCAACGTCCTGACTTTC
>few|TRBJ1-5|-|TRBV3-1/TRBV3-2
CASSQDSRTNQPQHF
TGTGCCAGCAGCCAAGATTCTCGTACTAATCAGCCCCAGCATTTT
>-|TRBJ2-7|TRBD1|TRBV28
CASSLGRGLAYEQYF
TGTGCCAGCAGTTTAGGCAGGGGGCTTGCCTACGAGCAGTACTTC
>-|TRBJ2-7|TRBD1|TRBV5-4
CASSPQKGASSYEQYF
TGTGCCAGCAGCCCCCAGAAGGGGGCGAGCTCCTACGAGCAGTACTTC
>-|TRBJ2-3|TRBD2|TRBV6-1
CASSETTSGGTDTQYF
TGTGCCAGCAGTGAGACTACTAGCGGGGGCACAGATACGCAGTATTTT
>-|TRBJ1-5|-|TRBV6-6
CASQGQFNQPQHF
TGTGCCTCCCAAGGACAGTTCAATCAGCCCCAGCATTTT
>-|TRBJ1-2|TRBD1|TRBV19
CASSPPGQGRSGYTF
TGTGCCAGTAGTCCCCCAGGACAGGGTCGGAGTGGCTACACCTTC
>-|TRBJ1-2|TRBD1|TRBV19
CASARDRGYGYTF
TGTGCCAGTGCCCGGGACAGGGGCTATGGCTACACCTTC
>-|TRBJ2-5|-|TRBV10-3
CAISEASLETQYF
TGTGCCATCAGTGAAGCTAGCCTCGAGACCCAGTACTTC
>few|TRBJ2-7|-|TRBV6-2/TRBV6-3
CASSYLGQGYEQYF
TGTGCCAGCAGTTACTTAGGGCAGGGCTACGAGCAGTACTTC
>-|TRBJ2-4|TRBD2|TRBV5-6
CASSLPPGRGAKNIQYF
TGTGCCAGCAGCTTACCCCCGGGGAGGGGAGCCAAAAACATTCAGTACTTC
>-|TRBJ2-3|-|TRBV19
CASSIAGQTQYF
TGTGCCAGTAGTATCGCCGGACAGACGCAGTATTTT
>-|TRBJ2-1|-|TRBV7-8
CASSPLTGGPHYNEQFF
TGTGCCAGCAGCCCACTTACGGGCGGGCCTCACTACAATGAGCAGTTCTTC
>once|TRBJ2-1|TRBD1|TRBV10-3
CAINTGTGSNEQFF
TGTGCCATCAACACCGGGACAGGGAGCAATGAGCAGTTCTTC
>-|TRBJ2-5|-|TRBV6-6
CASSPQGTQYF
TGTGCCAGCAGTCCCCAGGGTACTCAGTACTTC
>few|TRBJ1-2|-|TRBV7-8
CASTQGFHGYTF
TGTGCCAGCACACAGGGCTTCCATGGCTACACCTTC
>-|TRBJ1-2|TRBD1|TRBV3-1/TRBV3-2
CASSRPGTGYGYTF
TGTGCCAGCAGCCGTCCCGGGACAGGCTATGGCTACACCTTC
>-|TRBJ1-5|TRBD1|TRBV28
CASSFRQGDQPQHF
TGTGCCAGCAGTTTCCGACAGGGAGATCAGCCCCAGCATTTT
>once|TRBJ2-5|-|TRBV21-1
CASSSPPPWTEPKTQYF
TGTGCCAGCAGCTCTCCCCCTCCTTGGACAGAGCCTAAGACCCAGTACTTC
>-|TRBJ1-2|-|TRBV12-3/TRBV12-4
CASSQSANYGYTF
TGTGCCAGCAGTCAAAGCGCTAACTATGGCTACACCTTC
>-|TRBJ1-1|TRBD1|TRBV9
CASSELGTGGRAFF
TGTGCCAGCAGCGAACTCGGGACAGGGGGCCGAGCTTTCTTT
>-|TRBJ1-2|TRBD1|TRBV28
CATLGGSRSGYTF
TGTGCCACCTTAGGGGGCTCTCGTTCGGGCTACACCTTC
>-|TRBJ2-7|-|TRBV9
CASSVGVGRGEDQYF
TGTGCCAGCAGCGTAGGTGTAGGACGGGGTGAAGACCAGTACTTC
>-|TRBJ1-1|TRBD1|TRBV19
CASSLGQGVPNTEAFF
TGTGCCAGTAGTTTGGGACAGGGGGTCCCTAACACTGAAGCTTTCTTT
>-|TRBJ1-4|-|TRBV5-1
CASTIGGVRSNEKLFF
TGCGCCAGCACTATCGGCGGGGTTCGGTCTAATGAAAAACTGTTTTTT
>few|TRBJ1-5|TRBD1|TRBV19
CASSPVDRAGQPQHF
TGTGCCAGTAGTCCCGTGGACAGGGCGGGTCAGCCCCAGCATTTT